This is a list of T cell receptor beta chains from one sample in a study of T cell clonotyping in hematopoietic cell transplantation. Sequencing used immunoSEQ multiplex PCR; TCRdb keeps in-frame clones, though not all of them. The sample records about 10,000 clones, 80% to 90% being singletons. Specimen: peripheral blood mononuclear cells, collected before stem cell transplant. All receptors come from a woman in her forties or fifties with chronic myeloid leukemia. Some clones in this sample may be carry-over from other donors' samples. CDR3s include the opening cysteine and the closing phenylalanine or tryptophan. Each record gives: V gene, D gene, CDR3 protein. D genes are given only for firm matches.

v_gene: TRBV15
d_gene: -
CDR3aa: CATSEGAIYGYTF

v_gene: TRBV27
d_gene: TRBD1
CDR3aa: CASSPRDSTTEAFF

v_gene: TRBV4-1
d_gene: TRBD1
CDR3aa: CASSRGTDNTEAFF

v_gene: TRBV28
d_gene: TRBD1
CDR3aa: CASSLTGSGTGELFF

v_gene: TRBV7-3
d_gene: -
CDR3aa: CASSLSHQETQYF

v_gene: TRBV7-9
d_gene: TRBD1
CDR3aa: CASSLLDGQGSYEQYF

v_gene: TRBV5-4
d_gene: TRBD1
CDR3aa: CASSPGAGGPNTEAFF

v_gene: TRBV29-1
d_gene: -
CDR3aa: CSVDKNQETQYF

v_gene: TRBV18
d_gene: -
CDR3aa: CASSPLLDTEAFF

v_gene: TRBV10-1
d_gene: TRBD1
CDR3aa: CASSVGQENTEAFF

v_gene: TRBV30
d_gene: TRBD2
CDR3aa: CAWSRGGSETQYF

v_gene: TRBV30
d_gene: TRBD1
CDR3aa: CAWTPDRGLFEQYF

v_gene: TRBV5-1
d_gene: TRBD2
CDR3aa: CASRKREEVGELFF

v_gene: TRBV4-3
d_gene: TRBD2
CDR3aa: CASSLGLADNTGELFF

v_gene: TRBV15
d_gene: -
CDR3aa: CATARSSGANVLTF

v_gene: TRBV28
d_gene: TRBD1
CDR3aa: CASRGTAQSYEQYF

v_gene: TRBV2
d_gene: -
CDR3aa: CASNAPFYNEQFF

v_gene: TRBV7-8
d_gene: TRBD2
CDR3aa: CASSLRPGLAGRGEQYF

v_gene: TRBV19
d_gene: TRBD1
CDR3aa: CASRTGAANSGNTIYF

v_gene: TRBV30
d_gene: -
CDR3aa: CAWSRLSRDGKGYTF

v_gene: TRBV19
d_gene: TRBD1
CDR3aa: CASRAPGQGYEQYF

v_gene: TRBV5-1
d_gene: -
CDR3aa: CASSLELSGGDTQYF

v_gene: TRBV30
d_gene: TRBD2
CDR3aa: CAWSEGLAGQETQYF

v_gene: TRBV19
d_gene: TRBD2
CDR3aa: CASRSSGRAGNTGELFF

v_gene: TRBV9
d_gene: -
CDR3aa: CASSVGIGGANYEQYF

v_gene: TRBV6-6
d_gene: TRBD2
CDR3aa: CASSYVAGSYEQYF

v_gene: TRBV19
d_gene: TRBD1
CDR3aa: CASSKGQGNNEQFF

v_gene: TRBV28
d_gene: -
CDR3aa: CASIGQSYGYTF

v_gene: TRBV6-1
d_gene: -
CDR3aa: CASSEAENMEAFF

v_gene: TRBV28
d_gene: -
CDR3aa: CASSPRRSGEQYF

v_gene: TRBV5-6
d_gene: TRBD1
CDR3aa: CASSWTGGNEQYF

v_gene: TRBV2
d_gene: -
CDR3aa: CASSLDRGWNQPQHF

v_gene: TRBV4-3
d_gene: -
CDR3aa: CASSQVPVNEQFF

v_gene: TRBV30
d_gene: TRBD2
CDR3aa: CAWSGKSSGLLANTGELFF

v_gene: TRBV19
d_gene: TRBD2
CDR3aa: CASSGLAASSYNEQFF

v_gene: TRBV7-2
d_gene: TRBD2
CDR3aa: CASSLVPSGAYEQYF

v_gene: TRBV7-2
d_gene: TRBD2
CDR3aa: CASSIGLAGGTQYF